One and the same sample provided the 28 T cell receptor beta chains below, sequenced in a study of blood T cell repertoires in COVID-19. TCRdb's table, derived via immunoSEQ multiplex PCR, lists solely in-frame clones and lacks some. The sample holds 89,000 or so clones, 70% to 90% seen once. Material: peripheral blood. These receptors were obtained from a man between 50 and 59 years old with COVID-19, enrolled during active disease.

The chain is built from TRBV11-3 and TRBJ2-1; D is undetermined. Looked up from germline, CDR1 is SGHNT and CDR2 is YENEEA. Trimming removed 4 bases at V and 0 bases at J, with 10 bases between. This CDR3 is built from 15 residues. The CDR3 DNA reads as TGTGCCAGCAGCTCCTCTTATAGCTCCTACAATGAGCAGTTCTTC. Amino acid sequence: CASSSSYSSYNEQFF. Drawing the rest from reference TRBV11-3 and TRBJ2-1, the complete variable domain is EAGVVQSPRYKIIEKKQPVAFWCNPISGHNTLYWYLQNLGQGPELLIRYENEEAVDDSQLPKDRFSAERLKGVDSTLKIQPAELGDSAVYLCASSSSYSSYNEQFFGPGTRLTVL.

The chain links TRBV7-8 to TRBJ2-5, with TRBD2 identical over 7 bases. The germline V gene has CDR1 SGHVS and CDR2 FQNEAQ. V was clipped by 3 bases and J by 1 base; unmatched bases: 2. This CDR3 comprises 14 residues. The CDR3 sequence: CASSFPGGQETQYF. CDR3 in DNA: TGTGCCAGCAGCTTCCCGGGGGGCCAAGAGACCCAGTACTTC.

The rearrangement joins TRBV18 to TRBJ1-1, with 11 nucleotides matching TRBD1. Germline V CDR1 and CDR2: KGHSH, LQKENI. Trimming cost V 3 bases and J 5 bases; bases outside gene matches: 8. CDR3 size: 16 residues. The CDR3 region is CASSPDRGRRGTEAFF. The DNA for the CDR3 is TGTGCCAGCTCACCGGACAGGGGGCGAAGAGGGACTGAAGCTTTCTTT.

This sequence joins TRBV24-1 and TRBJ2-5; 11 nucleotides agree with TRBD1. This CDR3 contains 17 residues. Germline V gene lookup returns CDR1 KGHDR and CDR2 SFDVKD. V was pared by 2 bases and J by 5 bases, with 9 bases of the junction left unmatched. The CDR3: CATSDYPRTGGMETQYF. For the CDR3, the DNA is TGTGCCACCAGTGATTACCCACGGACAGGGGGCATGGAGACCCAGTACTTC.

The gene calls are TRBV6-5 and TRBJ2-1; no clear D. CDR3 length equals 11 residues. CDR1 is MNHEY and CDR2 is SVGAGI in the germline V gene. The V and J ends lost 7 bases and 4 bases respectively, with 5 bases between them. CDR3 nucleotides: TGTGCCAGCAAATATTACAATGAGCAGTTCTTC. Translating it yields CASKYYNEQFF.

V gene TRBV9 combines with J gene TRBJ1-2, with D possibly being TRBD1 (5 bases). The CDR3 has 16 amino acids. Trimming cost V 0 bases and J 8 bases, with 20 bases left between them. CDR1 and CDR2 from the germline V gene are SGDLS and YYNGEE. As DNA, the CDR3 is TGTGCCAGCAGCGTAGCGTCCACAGGAACTGGGGTCGGCTACACCTTC. The encoded protein is CASSVASTGTGVGYTF.

Here the CDR3 DNA reads TGTGCCAGCTGGGGTGGAAGGACAGGGGTTTACGAGCAGTACTTC. Its translation: CASWGGRTGVYEQYF. This chain uses TRBV9 with TRBJ2-7; 9 bases fit TRBD1. CDR1 SGDLS and CDR2 YYNGEE come from the germline V gene. Germline trimming cut 7 bases from V and 4 bases from J; bases unmatched to any gene: 12. The CDR3 is made up of 15 amino acids.

The chain has TRBV7-8 and TRBJ2-5; 7 positions match TRBD2. Germline V gene sequence: CDR1 SGHVS, CDR2 FQNEAQ. The CDR3 runs 16 residues. Trimming cost V 4 bases and J 5 bases; bases outside gene matches: 13. The CDR3 sequence: CASSSISGGRIETQYF. The CDR3 nucleotides are TGTGCCAGCAGCTCCATATCGGGGGGAAGGATTGAGACCCAGTACTTC.

Only one count was recorded for this clone. This chain links TRBV2 with TRBJ1-2; D is perhaps TRBD1 (6 bases). Germline lookup yields CDR1 SNHLY and CDR2 FYNNEI. This CDR3 region has 15 residues. V was clipped by 6 bases and J by 4 bases, with 18 bases between them. The CDR3 DNA follows: TGTGCCAGCAGAAGAGATCGGGGGGGCAGCTATGGCTACACCTTC. Translated, it gives CASRRDRGGSYGYTF.

In this sample, this clone turned up a few times. This chain uses TRBV6-2 or TRBV6-3 with TRBJ1-1, with unresolved D. This CDR3 spans 14 amino acids. V was trimmed by 3 bases and J by 0 bases, leaving 8 bases between them. In germline, CDR1 is MNHEY, CDR2 SVGEGT. The DNA for the CDR3 is TGTGCCAGCAGTTATAGAGAGATGAACACTGAAGCTTTCTTT. Residues: CASSYREMNTEAFF.

The J gene is TRBJ1-2, the V gene TRBV3-1 (or the pseudogene TRBV3-2), with a possible D match to TRBD1 (5 bases). CDR1 and CDR2 (germline): LGHDT, YNNKEL (reference sequence). V lost 4 bases and J 0 bases, leaving 21 bases between the germline ends. This CDR3 is 18 amino acids long. Written as DNA, the CDR3 is TGTGCCAGCAGCCCCCTGGGGAAAACAGGAAGAGCTAACTATGGCTACACCTTC. Its translation is CASSPLGKTGRANYGYTF.

This clone was detected once. CDR3 region: CASSLGLTSYEQYF. CDR3 nucleotide sequence: TGTGCCAGCAGCCTGGGACTTACATCCTACGAGCAGTACTTC. The chain uses TRBV9 and TRBJ2-7; D is possibly TRBD2 (6 bases). V dropped 4 bases and J dropped 1 base, with 12 bases sitting between them. This CDR3 has 14 residues. In germline, CDR1 is SGDLS, CDR2 YYNGEE.

J is TRBJ2-1 and V is TRBV2; TRBD2 matches 8 bases. The CDR3 extends over 16 amino acids. Losses at the gene ends were 1 base for V and 9 bases for J; bases not matched to a gene: 11. Germline CDR1 reads SNHLY; CDR2 reads FYNNEI. CDR3 residues: CASSEEQRGLAAEQFF. DNA of the CDR3: TGTGCCAGCAGTGAAGAACAGCGGGGGCTAGCTGCTGAGCAGTTCTTC.

The J gene is TRBJ1-6, the V gene TRBV28; the match to TRBD1 covers 8 bases. J gave up 6 bases and V 8 bases, and 9 bases lay outside the gene matches. CDR1 and CDR2 from the germline V gene are MDHEN and SYDVKM. This CDR3 spans 15 amino acids. The DNA for the CDR3 is TGTGCCAGCGGAACTTCCGGACAGGGTAATTCACCCCTCCACTTT. Protein product: CASGTSGQGNSPLHF.

This chain links TRBV5-1 with TRBJ2-7, with 8 bases matching TRBD1. V was pared by 5 bases and J by 0 bases, with 4 bases of the junction left unmatched. CDR1 and CDR2 from the germline V gene are SGHRS and YFSETQ. CDR3 length: 14 amino acids. The CDR3 DNA follows: TGCGCCAGCAGTTCAGGGGGCCCCTCCTACGAGCAGTACTTC. Residues: CASSSGGPSYEQYF.

This chain joins TRBV18 and TRBJ2-5; D might be TRBD1 (5 bases). Germline CDR1 KGHSH, CDR2 LQKENI. The CDR3 spans 13 residues. Trimming stripped 2 bases from V and 3 bases from J, with 7 bases between. The CDR3: CASSPDREETQYF. In nucleotides, the CDR3 is TGTGCCAGCTCACCAGACAGAGAAGAGACCCAGTACTTC.

The V call is TRBV4-2, the J call TRBJ1-6, with 8 positions matching TRBD1. The germline V gene has CDR1 LGHNA and CDR2 YNFKEQ. J lost 9 bases, V lost 6 bases, and 16 bases had no gene match. This CDR3 spans 17 amino acids. CDR3 region: CASSSPRVGQVPSPLHF. CDR3 sequence (DNA): TGTGCCAGCAGTTCACCACGGGTGGGACAGGTGCCTTCACCCCTCCACTTT.

This clone was observed a few times. This sequence joins TRBV7-2 and TRBJ2-7, with D possibly being TRBD1 (6 bases). CDR3 length: 14 amino acids. Trimming stripped 1 base from V and 3 bases from J, with 10 bases between. The germline V gene encodes CDR1 SGHTA and CDR2 FQGNSA. This CDR3 reads CASSLEAGDYEQYF. The CDR3 DNA sequence: TGTGCCAGCAGCTTAGAAGCAGGGGACTACGAGCAGTACTTC.

The chain uses TRBV30 and TRBJ1-1; 7 nucleotides agree with TRBD1. The germline CDR1 and CDR2 sequences are GTSNPN and SVGIG (reference sequence). The CDR3 loop spans 13 amino acids. V lost 2 bases, J lost 5 bases, and 5 bases stayed unmatched. As DNA, the CDR3 is TGTGCCTGGAGTCTCCTGACAGGGACTGAAGCTTTCTTT. Its protein product is CAWSLLTGTEAFF.

The genes are TRBV19 and TRBJ1-2; 9 bases agree with TRBD1. This CDR3 has 14 amino acids. V was pared by 6 bases and J by 4 bases, with 6 bases of the junction left unmatched. Germline V CDR1 and CDR2: LNHDA, SQIVND (reference sequence). Here the CDR3 reads CASSSGQGSYGYTF. The DNA of the CDR3 is TGTGCCAGTAGCTCGGGACAGGGTAGCTATGGCTACACCTTC.

The chain recombines TRBV3-1 (or the pseudogene TRBV3-2) with TRBJ2-1; D might be TRBD1 (6 bases). The CDR3 is made up of 16 amino acids. Germline lookup yields CDR1 LGHDT and CDR2 YNNKEL (reference sequence). V lost 1 base and J lost 6, with 16 bases in between. In nucleotides, the CDR3 is TGTGCCAGCAGCCAAGTCCTTCTACAGGGTTCCAATGAGCAGTTCTTC. Translating it yields CASSQVLLQGSNEQFF.

This clone has only one observation. This chain uses TRBV28 with TRBJ2-1; no firm D call. Germline V lookup: CDR1 MDHEN, CDR2 SYDVKM. V lost 6 bases, J lost 8 bases, and 14 bases lay in between. The CDR3 totals 13 residues. The CDR3 DNA reads TGTGCCAGCAGCACCCAACAAACCCATGAGCAGTTCTTC. Its protein is CASSTQQTHEQFF.

This sequence joins TRBV28 and TRBJ2-1, with unresolved D. Trimming removed 5 bases at V and 10 bases at J, with 12 bases between. CDR1 MDHEN and CDR2 SYDVKM come from the germline V gene. This CDR3 region has 12 residues. The CDR3 DNA reads as TGTGCCAGCAGTCCCCCCCTCACAGAGCAGTTCTTC. Residues: CASSPPLTEQFF.

The V gene is TRBV10-3, the J gene TRBJ2-3; D may be TRBD2 (6 bases). The ends were cut back, 10 bases at V and 2 bases at J, with 13 bases in the middle. This CDR3 has 13 residues. Germline CDR1 reads ENHRY; CDR2 reads SYGVKD. The CDR3 DNA reads TGTGCCACCGGACTAATTGACACAGATACGCAGTATTTT. Translated, it gives CATGLIDTDTQYF.

The rearrangement uses TRBV7-2 and TRBJ1-5; D gene ambiguous. Germline lookup yields CDR1 SGHTA and CDR2 FQGNSA. The CDR3 is 16 amino acids. V was trimmed by 0 bases and J by 0 bases, leaving 9 bases between them. CDR3 amino acids: CASSLASPNSNQPQHF. CDR3 DNA: TGTGCCAGCAGCTTAGCGAGCCCGAATAGCAATCAGCCCCAGCATTTT.

In this sample, this clone turned up once. The rearrangement uses TRBV7-9 and TRBJ1-2; D perhaps matches TRBD1 (5 bases). Germline CDR1 reads SEHNR; CDR2 reads FQNEAQ (reference sequence). Trimming pared 4 bases from V and 2 bases from J, leaving 14 bases between. CDR3 size: 15 residues. The CDR3: CASSSGRQTNYGYTF. The DNA of the CDR3 is TGTGCCAGCAGCTCAGGGAGGCAGACGAACTATGGCTACACCTTC.

The rearrangement joins TRBV7-9 to TRBJ2-3; a weak D match, TRBD1 (6 bases). Per germline, CDR1 SEHNR and CDR2 FQNEAQ (reference sequence). V was trimmed by 5 bases and J by 5 bases, leaving 8 bases between them. The CDR3 sequence is 12 residues long. The CDR3 loop is CASSIRGDTQYF. Written as DNA, the CDR3 is TGTGCCAGCAGCATCAGGGGAGATACGCAGTATTTT.

This chain connects TRBV21-1 to TRBJ2-1; TRBD2, as called in the table, went unchecked against the DNA. TRBV21-1 is reported as a pseudogene. The CDR3 has 16 amino acids. CDR3 nucleotides: TGTGCCAGCAGCCCCCGGACTAGCGCCTCCTACAATGAGCAGTTCTTC. It translates to CASSPRTSASYNEQFF.